What follows are 32 T cell receptor beta chains derived from one specimen sequenced in a study of blood T cell repertoires in COVID-19. Profiling relied on immunoSEQ multiplex PCR, and the TCRdb table lists in-frame clones only, not all of them. The table lists approximately 150,000 clones, roughly 90% of them singletons. Sequencing used peripheral blood. These receptors were obtained from a man aged 60-69 years with active or convalescent COVID-19.

J is TRBJ1-5 and V is TRBV27; TRBD1 matches at 7 bases. The germline gives CDR1 MNHEY, CDR2 SMNVEV (reference sequence). The trim removed 5 bases at V and 7 bases at J, leaving 5 bases unmatched. This CDR3 is built from 13 residues. The CDR3, as DNA: TGTGCCAGCAGTCGACAGGGTTCACAGCCCCAGCATTTT. It translates to CASSRQGSQPQHF.

V is TRBV23-1 and J is TRBJ2-2, with D possibly TRBD2 on 5 matching bases. TRBV23-1 is an open reading frame whose function is uncertain. The V and J ends lost 2 bases and 7 bases respectively, with 11 bases between them. The CDR3 contains 14 residues. CDR3 nucleotide sequence: TGCGCCAGCAGTCAACCTACTAGTCGCGGGGAGCTGTTTTTT. Translating it yields CASSQPTSRGELFF.

The V and J genes are TRBV7-8 and TRBJ2-3; D is perhaps TRBD1 (5 bases). Germline V gene lookup returns CDR1 SGHVS and CDR2 FQNEAQ. The CDR3 contains 13 residues. Trimming stripped 7 bases from V and 7 bases from J, with 15 bases between. CDR3 DNA sequence: TGTGCCAGCACCCCGAGACAGTCAAATACGCAGTATTTT. It encodes CASTPRQSNTQYF.

In this sample, this clone turned up once. The rearrangement joins TRBV30 to TRBJ1-3, with 10 nucleotides matching TRBD1. The CDR3 is made up of 15 amino acids. Per the germline V gene, CDR1 is GTSNPN and CDR2 is SVGIG (reference sequence). Trimming took 3 bases from V and 4 from J; bases not matched to a gene: 6. CDR3 sequence: CAWSPPGQGGNTIYF. Written as DNA, the CDR3 is TGTGCCTGGAGCCCACCGGGACAGGGGGGAAACACCATATATTTT.

The chain joins TRBV7-6 to TRBJ2-1; TRBD1 matches at 7 bases. CDR3 length: 14 amino acids. Losses at the gene ends were 6 bases for V and 3 bases for J; bases not matched to a gene: 5. The germline gives CDR1 SGHVS, CDR2 FNYEAQ. The CDR3 reads CASSPTGNYNEQFF. DNA of the CDR3: TGTGCCAGCAGTCCGACAGGGAACTACAATGAGCAGTTCTTC.

The rearrangement uses TRBV7-2 and TRBJ2-7, with a tentative D call TRBD1 (6 bases). CDR1 and CDR2 (germline): SGHTA, FQGNSA. The CDR3 runs 14 residues. V was clipped by 5 bases and J by 4 bases, with 15 bases between them. The CDR3 nucleotides read TGTGCCAGCAGCCCTACAGGGCGACCTTACGAGCAGTACTTC. Residues: CASSPTGRPYEQYF.

The chain is built from TRBV5-8 and TRBJ2-7; D call uncertain. Trimming cost V 9 bases and J 6 bases, with 16 bases left between them. CDR3 length: 12 residues. Germline loops: CDR1 SGHTS, CDR2 YDEGEE. This CDR3 is CATPRSVFEQYF. CDR3 bases: TGTGCCACGCCTAGATCAGTTTTCGAGCAGTACTTC. Full variable domain (missing parts from reference TRBV5-8 and TRBJ2-7): EAGVTQSPTHLIKTRGQQATLRCSPISGHTSVYWYQQALGLGLQFLLWYDEGEERNRGNFPPRFSGRQFPNYSSELNVNALELEDSALYLCATPRSVFEQYFGPGTRLTVT.

This clone appeared a few times. The rearrangement uses TRBV14 and TRBJ2-5; 13 nucleotides align to TRBD2. The germline CDR1 and CDR2 sequences are SGHDN and FVKESK. The CDR3 spans 16 residues. Trimming removed 3 bases from V and 5 bases from J; junction bases left unmatched: 6. The CDR3 reads CASSQWTSGSRETQYF. CDR3 bases: TGTGCCAGCAGCCAGTGGACTAGCGGGAGTCGGGAGACCCAGTACTTC.

The chain links TRBV11-3 to TRBJ2-6; TRBD1 agrees at 7 bases. The CDR3 loop spans 18 amino acids. The germline gives CDR1 SGHNT, CDR2 YENEEA. Losses at the gene ends were 5 bases for V and 0 bases for J; bases not matched to a gene: 10. CDR3 DNA sequence: TGTGCCAGCAGCCCCAAATACAACAGGGGCTCTGGGGCCAACGTCCTGACTTTC. Its protein product is CASSPKYNRGSGANVLTF.

The chain's CDR3 is CAISEGGGTEAFF. The CDR3 DNA reads as TGTGCCATCAGTGAGGGGGGGGGCACTGAAGCTTTCTTT. The chain employs TRBV10-3 and TRBJ1-1; perhaps TRBD1 as D (5 bases). In germline, CDR1 is ENHRY, CDR2 SYGVKD. The CDR3 is 13 amino acids. V was clipped by 2 bases and J by 4 bases, with 8 bases between them.

This chain links TRBV7-2 with TRBJ2-3; weak D call: TRBD2 (5 bases). This CDR3 has 13 amino acids. Germline V gene data show CDR1 as SGHTA and CDR2 as FQGNSA. Trimming took off 5 bases at V and 5 bases at J, with 11 bases between the two ends. As DNA, the CDR3 is TGTGCCAGCAGCCCCACTAGGCGAGATACGCAGTATTTT. Protein sequence: CASSPTRRDTQYF. Complete variable domain (other parts from reference TRBV7-2 and TRBJ2-3): GAGVSQSPSNKVTEKGKDVELRCDPISGHTALYWYRQSLGQGLEFLIYFQGNSAPDKSGLPSDRFSAERTGGSVSTLTIQRTQQEDSAVYLCASSPTRRDTQYFGPGTRLTVL.

This clone has more than one count but fewer than ten. V gene TRBV5-4 combines with J gene TRBJ2-2, with a possible D match to TRBD2 (5 bases). CDR3 length: 15 amino acids. V shed 0 bases and J shed 4 bases, with 10 bases lying between them. Germline V gene sequence: CDR1 SGHNT, CDR2 YYREEE (reference sequence). In nucleotides, the CDR3 is TGTGCCAGCAGCTTGGCGGGGTCGGGCACCGGGGAGCTGTTTTTT. Its translation is CASSLAGSGTGELFF.

The chain is built from TRBV9 and TRBJ2-7, with TRBD2 identical over 8 bases. Per germline, CDR1 SGDLS and CDR2 YYNGEE. Trimming cost V 0 bases and J 1 base; bases outside gene matches: 6. This CDR3 comprises 16 residues. The CDR3 loop reads CASSVEVAGNSYEQYF. The CDR3 nucleotides read TGTGCCAGCAGCGTAGAGGTAGCGGGAAATTCCTACGAGCAGTACTTC.

The chain joins TRBV28 to TRBJ2-7; the D gene is possibly TRBD1 (5 bases). This CDR3 spans 14 amino acids. Germline loops: CDR1 MDHEN, CDR2 SYDVKM. Trimming pared 6 bases from V and 2 bases from J, leaving 14 bases between. CDR3 amino acids: CASRRGLITYEQYF. CDR3 DNA: TGTGCCAGCAGAAGGGGTTTAATCACCTACGAGCAGTACTTC.

CDR3 in DNA: TGTGCCAGCAGCTTAGATGCTAGCGGGAAGAGAAACACCGGGGAGCTGTTTTTT. This sequence encodes CASSLDASGKRNTGELFF. The gene calls are TRBV7-6 and TRBJ2-2; 9 nucleotides agree with TRBD2. J gave up 2 bases and V 1 base, and 8 bases lay outside the gene matches. The CDR3 contains 18 residues. Germline CDR1 SGHVS, CDR2 FNYEAQ.

This clone was counted between two and nine times. The V and J genes are TRBV5-5 and TRBJ1-5; 8 bases are shared with TRBD1. The length of the CDR3 is 14 residues. Unmatched junction bases numbered 6, after V lost 4 bases and J lost 6 bases. Germline CDR1 is SGHKS and CDR2 is YYEKEE (reference sequence). CDR3 DNA: TGTGCCAGCAGCGGAGGGACAGGTGGTCAGCCCCAGCATTTT. This gives the protein CASSGGTGGQPQHF.

V usage is TRBV18 and J usage is TRBJ2-1, with D uncertain. Germline CDR1 is KGHSH and CDR2 is LQKENI. Between the trimmed V and J ends, which lost 2 bases and 4 bases, there was a span of 9 bases. The CDR3 covers 14 residues. CDR3 loop: CASSPTLAYNEQFF. In DNA, the CDR3 is TGTGCCAGCTCACCAACGTTGGCATACAATGAGCAGTTCTTC.

The gene calls are TRBV19 and TRBJ1-3; D gene uncertain. Deletions cut 6 bases from V and 0 bases from J, with 9 bases between. Germline V gene sequence: CDR1 LNHDA, CDR2 SQIVND (reference sequence). This CDR3 spans 14 amino acids. This CDR3 reads CASSDGSSGNTIYF. In DNA form, the CDR3 reads TGTGCCAGTAGCGACGGGAGCTCTGGAAACACCATATATTTT.

CDR3 nucleotides: TGTGCCAGCACCCACTGGGACAGCTCATATGGCTACACCTTC. This codes for CASTHWDSSYGYTF. This chain joins TRBV5-4 and TRBJ1-2, with 7 positions matching TRBD1. Looked up from germline, CDR1 is SGHNT and CDR2 is YYREEE (reference sequence). The CDR3 is 14 residues long. J was trimmed by 5 bases and V by 6 bases; bases with no gene match: 10.

The chain links TRBV5-5 to TRBJ1-1; unclear D gene. This CDR3 is built from 14 residues. Germline V CDR1 and CDR2: SGHKS, YYEKEE (reference sequence). V gave up 2 bases and J gave up 1 base, with 9 bases separating them. CDR3 DNA: TGTGCCAGCAGCTTAGGCAGGCCGAACACTGAAGCTTTCTTT. The encoded protein is CASSLGRPNTEAFF.

V is TRBV24-1 and J is TRBJ1-1, with D uncertain. CDR1 KGHDR and CDR2 SFDVKD come from the germline V gene. The CDR3 covers 15 residues. The V and J ends lost 1 base and 1 base respectively, with 9 bases between them. DNA of the CDR3: TGTGCCACCAGTGATTTCCTGTGGCAGAACACTGAAGCTTTCTTT. This gives the protein CATSDFLWQNTEAFF.

The chain recombines TRBV11-2 with TRBJ1-6; D call uncertain. From germline, CDR1 is SGHAT and CDR2 FQNNGV. Trimming cost V 3 bases and J 0 bases, with 9 bases left between them. The CDR3 sequence is 16 residues long. For the CDR3, the DNA is TGTGCCAGCAGCTTCACAGATAGCTCCTATAATTCACCCCTCCACTTT. It yields the protein CASSFTDSSYNSPLHF.

The chain is built from TRBV4-1 and TRBJ2-5; 12 positions agree with TRBD1. V shed 4 bases, J shed 4 bases, and the junction held 7 bases outside the gene matches. The CDR3 is 16 residues long. Germline CDR1 MGHRA, CDR2 YSYEKL. CDR3 amino acids: CASSPGQGAMVETQYF. CDR3 DNA sequence: TGCGCCAGCAGCCCGGGACAGGGGGCGATGGTAGAGACCCAGTACTTC.

This chain uses TRBV20-1 with TRBJ2-7; possible D gene TRBD2, 6 bases. Per germline, CDR1 DFQATT and CDR2 SNEGSKA (reference sequence). The CDR3 contains 11 residues. V was clipped by 1 base and J by 8 bases, with 9 bases between them. The CDR3 nucleotides are TGCAGTGCTAGAGCGGGAGAACAGCAGTACTTC. As protein: CSARAGEQQYF.

This sequence joins TRBV11-2 and TRBJ1-5; D is unclear. Trimming cost V 0 bases and J 6 bases, with 6 bases left between them. The V gene's germline CDR1 is SGHAT and CDR2 FQNNGV. This CDR3 contains 13 residues. In DNA form, the CDR3 reads TGTGCCAGCAGCTTAGATCTTTTTCAGCCCCAGCATTTT. Amino acids: CASSLDLFQPQHF.

J is TRBJ1-6 and V is TRBV25-1; 7 bases line up with TRBD1. The V gene end was trimmed by 4 bases and the J gene end by 5 bases; junction bases not matched to a gene: 5. The CDR3 length is 15 residues. Germline values: CDR1 MGHDK, CDR2 SYGVNS. CDR3 in DNA: TGTGCCAGCAGTGCCCGACAGGGCGATAATTCACCCCTCCACTTT. It specifies CASSARQGDNSPLHF.

In this sample, this clone turned up a few times. V is TRBV9 and J is TRBJ1-6, with D tentatively TRBD1 (6 bases). Germline V gene data show CDR1 as SGDLS and CDR2 as YYNGEE. CDR3 length: 15 residues. V lost 0 bases and J 10 bases, leaving 14 bases between the germline ends. The CDR3 DNA is TGTGCCAGCAGCGTAGGGGAGACAGGTCAATCACCCCTCCACTTT. Protein sequence: CASSVGETGQSPLHF.

This clone was counted only a few times. The CDR3 DNA reads TGTGCCAGCTCACCACCGGTCTCAGGTATGGGGGGTGAAGCTTTCTTT. Amino acid sequence: CASSPPVSGMGGEAFF. This rearrangement joins TRBV18 to TRBJ1-1; D might be TRBD1 (5 bases). Trimming pared 0 bases from V and 7 bases from J, leaving 18 bases between. The CDR3 is made up of 16 amino acids. Germline CDR1 and CDR2: KGHSH and LQKENI. The full variable domain, in which reference TRBV18 and TRBJ1-1 provide the parts outside the CDR3, is NAGVMQNPRHLVRRRGQEARLRCSPMKGHSHVYWYRQLPEEGLKFMVYLQKENIIDESGMPKERFSAEFPKEGPSILRIQQVVRGDSAAYFCASSPPVSGMGGEAFFGQGTRLTVV.

V gene TRBV5-1 combines with J gene TRBJ1-2; D may be TRBD1 (6 bases). CDR1 and CDR2 from the germline V gene are SGHRS and YFSETQ. CDR3 length: 14 residues. The V end lost 3 bases, the J end lost 4 bases, and 13 bases lay between the germline ends. The chain's CDR3 is CASSSAGQPYGYTF. CDR3 DNA: TGCGCCAGCAGCTCCGCCGGACAGCCCTATGGCTACACCTTC.

This chain links TRBV11-3 with TRBJ2-3; 12 positions match TRBD2. Germline CDR1 is SGHNT and CDR2 is YENEEA. The V and J ends lost 5 bases and 4 bases, in that order; junction bases with no gene match: 10. CDR3 length equals 17 residues. CDR3 nucleotides: TGTGCCAGCAGCACCTCACTCGGACTAGCGGGATCAGATACGCAGTATTTT. Encoded protein: CASSTSLGLAGSDTQYF.

J is TRBJ2-5 and V is TRBV5-1; D remains ambiguous. CDR1 and CDR2 from the germline V gene are SGHRS and YFSETQ. This CDR3 spans 14 amino acids. V was clipped by 4 bases and J by 4 bases, with 14 bases between them. CDR3 sequence reads: CASSARSPGETQYF. CDR3 bases: TGCGCCAGCAGCGCCAGGTCCCCAGGAGAGACCCAGTACTTC.

The chain has TRBV19 and TRBJ2-3, with D perhaps TRBD2 (5 bases). CDR3 length: 13 amino acids. CDR1 and CDR2 from the germline V gene are LNHDA and SQIVND (reference sequence). Trimming pared 10 bases from V and 0 bases from J, leaving 11 bases between. CDR3 bases: TGTGCCACCCGAGCGGAAAGCACAGATACGCAGTATTTT. Protein sequence: CATRAESTDTQYF.